The T cell receptor (beta chain) described here comes from a study of cytomegalovirus exposure and HLA in healthy donors. Study background: There were about 85 million unique TCRs (from HLA-typed donors) in an early data release. Overall study results and limits: For most TCR beta V segments, an earlier analysis put the productive rate at about 87% or about 30% of the time. A later analysis appeared to link common viral pathogens to several of the most significant clusters. A classifier reportedly called cytomegalovirus status with high sensitivity and specificity.

PCR primers comprised 60 Vbeta and 13 Jbeta primers. Here immunoSEQ multiplex PCR was the method, and the copy in TCRdb shows in-frame clones only, minus some. The sample carries about 140,000 clones, 60% to 80% recorded once. In regard to this clone: Its antigen is unknown.

The source of this sequence is a woman aged 30 to 39 in good health and CMV-seronegative. The sample was PBMCs.

CDR3 coding DNA: TGTGCCAGCAGAGCCGGGACAGGGTCCTACGAGCAGTACTTC. It yields the protein CASRAGTGSYEQYF. J is TRBJ2-7 and V is TRBV6-1, with 9 bases fitting TRBD1. The CDR3 contains 14 residues. Losses at the gene ends were 6 bases for V and 1 base for J; bases not matched to a gene: 4. Germline values: CDR1 MNHNS, CDR2 SASEGT.